The 30 T cell receptor beta chains below all came from one sample that was sequenced in a study of cytomegalovirus exposure and HLA in healthy donors. Primers: 60 Vbeta forward and 13 Jbeta reverse. Data came from immunoSEQ multiplex PCR; TCRdb stores just in-frame clones and leaves some out. The table for this sample gives around 100,000 clones. Sequencing was done on a sample of PBMCs. These receptors came from a man in his forties or fifties in good health and CMV-seronegative.

Comments on this clone: One end of the junction is discordant with germline, which a read error may explain. The chain uses TRBV7-7 and TRBJ1-4; perhaps TRBD1 as D (6 bases). CDR1 and CDR2 from the germline V gene are SSHAT and FNYEAQ (reference sequence). The CDR3 totals 14 residues. CDR3 DNA sequence: TGTGCTAGCAGCTTAAATACAGGGAATGAAAAACTGTTTTTT. Amino acid sequence: CASSLNTGNEKLFF.

The V gene is TRBV6-1, the J gene TRBJ1-2, with D possibly matching TRBD1 (6 bases). From germline, CDR1 is MNHNS and CDR2 SASEGT. Trimming took off 8 bases at V and 2 bases at J, with 15 bases between the two ends. This CDR3 has 14 amino acids. The CDR3 reads CASGSQGLNYGYTF. The CDR3 DNA reads as TGTGCCAGCGGAAGCCAGGGGCTCAACTATGGCTACACCTTC.

The CDR3: CASSAGGGGNEQFF. DNA of the CDR3: TGTGCCAGCTCGGCGGGAGGGGGTGGCAATGAGCAGTTCTTC. The chain employs TRBV7-3 and TRBJ2-1, with 9 bases fitting TRBD2. The ends lost 8 bases at V and 6 bases at J; junction bases unmatched: 8. The CDR3 totals 14 residues. Germline CDR1 SGHTA, CDR2 FQGTGA.

CDR3 sequence (DNA): TGTGCCAGCAGTGTGGGGACAGGGGAACTTAACTATGGCTACACCTTC. It specifies CASSVGTGELNYGYTF. V is TRBV6-1 and J is TRBJ1-2; 10 bases agree with TRBD1. Germline V gene lookup returns CDR1 MNHNS and CDR2 SASEGT. This CDR3 region has 16 residues. After removal of 4 bases from V and 1 base from J, the junction contained 6 bases not matched to a gene.

This chain connects TRBV7-8 to TRBJ2-5; tentatively, D is TRBD1 (5 bases). V gave up 7 bases and J gave up 5 bases, with 20 bases separating them. The CDR3 extends over 15 amino acids. Germline V CDR1 and CDR2: SGHVS, FQNEAQ. CDR3 bases: TGTGCCAGCACCCCCCGGGCCTTAGACAGTGAGACCCAGTACTTC. Translation: CASTPRALDSETQYF.

The chain links TRBV10-3 to TRBJ1-2, with D perhaps TRBD1 (6 bases). The CDR3 has 12 amino acids. V was pared by 10 bases and J by 2 bases, with 11 bases between. CDR1 and CDR2 from the germline V gene are ENHRY and SYGVKD. The CDR3 DNA reads TGTGCCACAGGGGACGGCAACTATGGCTACACCTTC. Protein: CATGDGNYGYTF.

The chain joins TRBV6-1 to TRBJ2-7; D unresolved. This CDR3 contains 11 residues. Germline CDR1 reads MNHNS; CDR2 reads SASEGT. Trimming left V 1 base short and J 6 bases short, with 4 bases between. CDR3 residues: CASSEGREQYF. The DNA of the CDR3 is TGTGCCAGCAGTGAAGGTCGCGAGCAGTACTTC.

This chain connects TRBV6-6 to TRBJ2-7; D is possibly TRBD2 (6 bases). With 7 bases removed from V and 7 bases from J, the gap between germline ends came to 26 bases. The CDR3 covers 16 residues. Germline CDR1 MNHNY, CDR2 SVGAGI (reference sequence). The CDR3 DNA reads as TGTGCCAGCAAAGTCTCGAGGGAGGCGTCCCCGAGGGAGCAGTACTTC. Encoded protein: CASKVSREASPREQYF.

The chain is built from TRBV18 and TRBJ2-6; TRBD1 might be the D (5 bases). Trimming left V 2 bases short and J 0 bases short, with 11 bases between. The CDR3 spans 17 residues. The germline CDR1 and CDR2 sequences are KGHSH and LQKENI. CDR3 in amino acids: CASSPIGESSGANVLTF. DNA for the CDR3: TGTGCCAGCTCACCAATAGGGGAAAGCTCTGGGGCCAACGTCCTGACTTTC.

J is TRBJ2-2 and V is TRBV7-3; the match to TRBD1 covers 7 bases. This CDR3 contains 13 residues. V shed 0 bases and J 9 bases; nucleotides not matched to a gene: 1. The germline gives CDR1 SGHTA, CDR2 FQGTGA. The CDR3 is CASSLTDRRELFF. In DNA, the CDR3 is TGTGCCAGCAGCTTAACGGACAGGCGGGAGCTGTTTTTT.

The chain carries TRBV18 and TRBJ2-1, with D unresolved. Germline loops: CDR1 KGHSH, CDR2 LQKENI. Trimming pared 3 bases from V and 0 bases from J, leaving 6 bases between. This CDR3 comprises 14 residues. CDR3 loop: CASSPLSSYNEQFF. CDR3 coding DNA: TGTGCCAGCTCACCCCTTAGCTCCTACAATGAGCAGTTCTTC.

CDR3 nucleotides: TGTGCCAGAAGCTTGGGACAGGGCAAGGGTGTATCCTATAATTCACCCCTCCACTTT. Residues: CARSLGQGKGVSYNSPLHF. The rearrangement uses TRBV5-3 and TRBJ1-6, with 7 bases that match TRBD1. TRBV5-3 is sorted into the ORF group, with uncertain function. The V gene end was trimmed by 0 bases and the J gene end by 1 base; junction bases not matched to a gene: 10. CDR3 length: 19 residues.

This chain connects TRBV2 to TRBJ1-1; D remains ambiguous. Germline loops: CDR1 SNHLY, CDR2 FYNNEI. Trimming pared 1 base from V and 3 bases from J, leaving 3 bases between. CDR3 length: 12 residues. The DNA for the CDR3 is TGTGCCAGCAGTGAAGTATACACTGAAGCTTTCTTT. Amino acid sequence: CASSEVYTEAFF.

The chain uses TRBV7-8 and TRBJ1-5, with 12 bases fitting TRBD1. Per the germline V gene, CDR1 is SGHVS and CDR2 is FQNEAQ. The CDR3 totals 16 residues. After removal of 6 bases from V and 6 bases from J, the junction contained 9 bases not matched to a gene. CDR3 region: CASSQGQGAVSQPQHF. DNA for the CDR3: TGTGCCAGCAGTCAGGGACAGGGGGCGGTCAGTCAGCCCCAGCATTTT.

The chain uses TRBV11-2 and TRBJ2-5, with TRBD1 matching over 8 bases. The ends lost 0 bases at V and 4 bases at J; junction bases unmatched: 7. CDR1 and CDR2 (germline): SGHAT, FQNNGV. The CDR3 totals 16 residues. CDR3 bases: TGTGCCAGCAGCTTAGAAGGGACAGGCTCCCTAGAGACCCAGTACTTC. Amino acid sequence: CASSLEGTGSLETQYF. Supplemented by reference TRBV11-2 and TRBJ2-5, the full variable domain reads EAGVAQSPRYKIIEKRQSVAFWCNPISGHATLYWYQQILGQGPKLLIQFQNNGVVDDSQLPKDRFSAERLKGVDSTLKIQPAKLEDSAVYLCASSLEGTGSLETQYFGPGTRLLVL.

The chain is built from TRBV7-2 and TRBJ2-7; D call uncertain. This CDR3 region has 17 residues. Trimming shortened V by 2 bases and J by 2 bases, and 19 bases separated the two germline ends. Per the germline V gene, CDR1 is SGHTA and CDR2 is FQGNSA. The CDR3 bases are TGTGCCAGCAGCTTATACTACATTACGATCCCAACCTACGAGCAGTACTTC. It translates to CASSLYYITIPTYEQYF. Supplemented by reference TRBV7-2 and TRBJ2-7, the full variable domain reads GAGVSQSPSNKVTEKGKDVELRCDPISGHTALYWYRQSLGQGLEFLIYFQGNSAPDKSGLPSDRFSAERTGGSVSTLTIQRTQQEDSAVYLCASSLYYITIPTYEQYFGPGTRLTVT.

This chain connects TRBV25-1 to TRBJ1-4; TRBD1 matches at 7 bases. The CDR3 totals 16 residues. Losses at the gene ends were 0 bases for V and 5 bases for J; bases not matched to a gene: 6. Germline CDR1 and CDR2: MGHDK and SYGVNS. CDR3 sequence: CASSEYEGGKNEKLFF. The CDR3 DNA follows: TGTGCCAGCAGTGAATATGAAGGGGGCAAAAATGAAAAACTGTTTTTT.

The CDR3 DNA sequence: TGCGCCAGCAGCCAAGATGAAGCGGGGGGGTTCACAGATACGCAGTATTTT. It codes for CASSQDEAGGFTDTQYF. The V gene is TRBV4-1, the J gene TRBJ2-3, with 10 bases aligning to TRBD2. V trimming: 0 bases; J trimming: 2 bases; junction bases outside the gene matches: 5. Germline CDR1 is MGHRA and CDR2 is YSYEKL. The CDR3 contains 17 residues.

This chain links TRBV6-1 with TRBJ1-5; D is possibly TRBD1 (6 bases). The CDR3 consists of 13 residues. V shed 8 bases and J shed 3 bases, with 11 bases lying between them. The germline CDR1 and CDR2 sequences are MNHNS and SASEGT. The CDR3 coding sequence is TGTGCCAGCCTTAGACAGGTCAATCAGCCCCAGCATTTT. Translation: CASLRQVNQPQHF.

The V call is TRBV14, the J call TRBJ2-2; 8 bases map to TRBD2. Trimming cost V 4 bases and J 8 bases; bases outside gene matches: 12. This CDR3 region has 16 residues. Germline V gene sequence: CDR1 SGHDN, CDR2 FVKESK. The CDR3 spells CASSRWLASGPGELFF. In DNA form, the CDR3 reads TGTGCCAGCAGCCGTTGGTTGGCTAGCGGGCCTGGGGAGCTGTTTTTT. The variable domain in full, completed from reference TRBV14 and TRBJ2-2, reads EAGVTQFPSHSVIEKGQTVTLRCDPISGHDNLYWYRRVMGKEIKFLLHFVKESKQDESGMPNNRFLAERTGGTYSTLKVQPAELEDSGVYFCASSRWLASGPGELFFGEGSRLTVL.

This chain uses TRBV4-2 with TRBJ1-6; tentative D call: TRBD1 (6 bases). V lost 4 bases and J 10 bases, leaving 14 bases between the germline ends. The CDR3 extends over 14 amino acids. Germline V lookup: CDR1 LGHNA, CDR2 YNFKEQ. In nucleotides, the CDR3 is TGTGCCAGCAGCCTACCGGGACAAGGGTCACCCCTCCACTTT. Translated, it gives CASSLPGQGSPLHF.

V is TRBV5-1 and J is TRBJ2-3; 7 bases fit TRBD1. With 5 bases clipped from V and 2 bases from J, the junction kept 8 bases outside the gene matches. The CDR3 is 15 amino acids. The V gene's germline CDR1 is SGHRS and CDR2 YFSETQ. CDR3: CASRDRPYHTDTQYF. The CDR3 DNA reads as TGCGCCAGCAGGGACAGGCCTTACCACACAGATACGCAGTATTTT. Using reference TRBV5-1 and TRBJ2-3 for the parts outside the CDR3, the full variable domain is KAGVTQTPRYLIKTRGQQVTLSCSPISGHRSVSWYQQTPGQGLQFLFEYFSETQRNKGNFPGRFSGRQFSNSRSEMNVSTLELGDSALYLCASRDRPYHTDTQYFGPGTRLTVL.

V is TRBV5-1 and J is TRBJ2-1; TRBD2 might be the D (5 bases). Trimming pared 5 bases from V and 9 bases from J, leaving 12 bases between. Germline CDR1 is SGHRS and CDR2 is YFSETQ. The CDR3 contains 12 residues. For the CDR3, the DNA is TGCGCCAGCAGTCCGGACTCTTCTGAGCAGTTCTTC. As protein: CASSPDSSEQFF.

V usage is TRBV2 and J usage is TRBJ2-1; TRBD2 aligns across 7 bases. V lost 0 bases, J lost 0 bases, and 2 bases stayed unmatched. This CDR3 contains 16 residues. Germline assignment: CDR1 SNHLY and CDR2 FYNNEI. CDR3 sequence: CASSEAGGSSYNEQFF. The CDR3 DNA reads TGTGCCAGCAGTGAAGCGGGGGGGAGCTCCTACAATGAGCAGTTCTTC. Drawing the rest from reference TRBV2 and TRBJ2-1, the complete variable domain is EPEVTQTPSHQVTQMGQEVILRCVPISNHLYFYWYRQILGQKVEFLVSFYNNEISEKSEIFDDQFSVERPDGSNFTLKIRSTKLEDSAMYFCASSEAGGSSYNEQFFGPGTRLTVL.

CDR3 nucleotides: TGTGCCAGCAGCTTTGCCCCGGGAAGGAACACCGGGGAGCTGTTTTTT. It is translated as CASSFAPGRNTGELFF. The genes are TRBV7-2 and TRBJ2-2, with TRBD2 as a possible D gene (5 bases). CDR3 size: 16 residues. Trimming shortened V by 3 bases and J by 1 base, and 12 bases separated the two germline ends. Germline CDR1 reads SGHTA; CDR2 reads FQGNSA. The full variable domain, in which reference TRBV7-2 and TRBJ2-2 provide the parts outside the CDR3, is GAGVSQSPSNKVTEKGKDVELRCDPISGHTALYWYRQSLGQGLEFLIYFQGNSAPDKSGLPSDRFSAERTGGSVSTLTIQRTQQEDSAVYLCASSFAPGRNTGELFFGEGSRLTVL.

The V gene is TRBV6-6, the J gene TRBJ2-7; 7 nucleotides agree with TRBD2. Trimming removed 3 bases from V and 2 bases from J; junction bases left unmatched: 7. Germline CDR1 MNHNY, CDR2 SVGAGI (reference sequence). This CDR3 contains 15 residues. CDR3 residues: CASSYGGERTYEQYF. The DNA for the CDR3 is TGTGCCAGCAGTTATGGGGGGGAAAGGACCTACGAGCAGTACTTC.

The genes are TRBV14 and TRBJ2-3; D is possibly TRBD2 (5 bases). CDR1 and CDR2 (germline): SGHDN, FVKESK. The germline V and J ends were trimmed by 4 bases and 7 bases, with 12 bases remaining between them. The CDR3 loop spans 13 amino acids. The CDR3 region is CASSRGGGYTQYF. The CDR3 DNA sequence: TGTGCCAGCAGCCGTGGAGGAGGCTATACGCAGTATTTT.

The chain links TRBV5-6 to TRBJ2-1; tentative D call: TRBD1 (6 bases). Between the trimmed V and J ends, which lost 0 bases and 10 bases, there was a span of 20 bases. Germline lookup yields CDR1 SGHDT and CDR2 YYEEEE. The CDR3 contains 16 residues. CDR3: CASSLAPGDPLKEQFF. CDR3 in DNA: TGTGCCAGCAGCTTGGCGCCAGGGGATCCCCTCAAGGAGCAGTTCTTC.

This chain joins TRBV19 and TRBJ1-2; perhaps TRBD1 as D (6 bases). CDR1 is LNHDA and CDR2 is SQIVND in the germline V gene (reference sequence). The CDR3 is made up of 14 amino acids. Trimming stripped 6 bases from V and 8 bases from J, with 19 bases between. The CDR3 is CASSLTGTPAGYTF. CDR3 coding DNA: TGTGCCAGTAGCCTCACCGGGACACCGGCGGGCTACACCTTC.

The chain joins TRBV6-5 to TRBJ2-1; 10 bases match TRBD2. V lost 5 bases and J lost 5; bases outside the gene matches: 6. From germline, CDR1 is MNHEY and CDR2 SVGAGI. The CDR3 contains 15 residues. CDR3 DNA: TGTGCCAGCAGTACCGGGACTAGCGAGGACAATGAGCAGTTCTTC. Translated, it gives CASSTGTSEDNEQFF.